This T cell receptor beta chain was retrieved from a study of regulatory T cells in long-lasting Graves disease. Study information: To qualify as persistent, Graves' disease required over 5 years of antithyroid drugs with positive TSH receptor antibodies.

Study findings and constraints: Comparison showed that persistent patients shared more public clonotypes (about 2,800) than new patients (about 970). Limited sample numbers may have lowered accuracy. TCR diversity was lower in persistent Graves' patients than in newly diagnosed ones.

The germline V and J ends were trimmed by 4 bases and 4 bases, with 11 bases remaining between them. The CDR3 has 13 residues. Germline V gene lookup returns CDR1 SEHNR and CDR2 FQNEAQ (reference sequence). This clonotype appeared a few times. Its antigen is as yet unknown. The time point was: persistent/refractory GD, antithyroid drugs over 5 years with positive TRAb. There was RNA extracted from PBMCs, and the TCR library was made from it. CDR3 regions were amplified by Arm-PCR using iRepertoire HTBI primers to build TCR beta libraries. TCRdb analysed the multiplex PCR reads with MiXCR anew, one entry per CDR3 protein. Of 300,000 to 500,000 distinct CDR3 sequences listed, less than 25% are singletons.

This specimen consisted of peripheral blood mononuclear cells (PBMCs), obtained when the disease was refractory, from a patient treated with antithyroid drugs. This chain uses TRBV7-9 with TRBJ2-7; D ambiguous. This TCR came from a female donor with Graves disease. CDR3 coding DNA: TGTGCCAGCAGCTCGGACCCGGTTTACGAGCAGTACTTC. Translating gives CASSSDPVYEQYF. Full variable domain (rest looked up from reference TRBV7-9 and TRBJ2-7): DTGVSQNPRHKITKRGQNVTFRCDPISEHNRLYWYRQTLGQGPEFLTYFQNEAQLEKSRLLSDRFSAERPKGSFSTLEIQRTEQGDSAMYLCASSSDPVYEQYFGPGTRLTVT.